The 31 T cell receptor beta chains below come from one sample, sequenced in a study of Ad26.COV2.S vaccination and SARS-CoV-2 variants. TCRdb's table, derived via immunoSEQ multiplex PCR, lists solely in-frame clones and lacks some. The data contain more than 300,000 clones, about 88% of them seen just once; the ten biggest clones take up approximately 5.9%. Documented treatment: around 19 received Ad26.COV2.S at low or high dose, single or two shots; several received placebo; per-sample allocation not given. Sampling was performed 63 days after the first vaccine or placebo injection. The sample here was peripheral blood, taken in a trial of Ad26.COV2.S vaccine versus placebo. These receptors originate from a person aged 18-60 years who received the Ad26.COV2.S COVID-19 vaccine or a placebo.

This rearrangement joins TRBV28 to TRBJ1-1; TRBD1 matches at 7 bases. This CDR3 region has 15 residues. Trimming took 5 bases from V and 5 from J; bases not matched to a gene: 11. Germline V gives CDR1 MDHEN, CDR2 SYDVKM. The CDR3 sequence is CASSQIQGQGTEAFF. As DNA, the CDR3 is TGTGCCAGCAGTCAGATACAGGGGCAGGGAACTGAAGCTTTCTTT.

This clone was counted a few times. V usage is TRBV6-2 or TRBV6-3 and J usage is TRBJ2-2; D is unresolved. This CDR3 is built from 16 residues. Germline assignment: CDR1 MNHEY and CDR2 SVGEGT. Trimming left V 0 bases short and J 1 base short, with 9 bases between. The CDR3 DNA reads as TGTGCCAGCAGTTACTCGAGTGTACAGAACACCGGGGAGCTGTTTTTT. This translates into CASSYSSVQNTGELFF.

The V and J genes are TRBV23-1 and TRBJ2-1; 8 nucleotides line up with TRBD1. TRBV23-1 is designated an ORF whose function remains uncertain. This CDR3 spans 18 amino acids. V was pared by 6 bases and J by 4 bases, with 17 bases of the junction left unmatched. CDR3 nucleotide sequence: TGCGCCAGCAGCAAATTTTACGACGCGGACAGGGTATACAATGAGCAGTTCTTC. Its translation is CASSKFYDADRVYNEQFF.

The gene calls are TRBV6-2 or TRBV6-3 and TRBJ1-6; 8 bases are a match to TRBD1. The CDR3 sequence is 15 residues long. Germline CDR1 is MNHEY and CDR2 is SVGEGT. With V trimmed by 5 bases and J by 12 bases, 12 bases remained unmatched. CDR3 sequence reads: CASSPQPGQAIPLHF. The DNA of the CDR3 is TGTGCCAGCAGTCCCCAGCCGGGACAGGCCATACCCCTCCACTTT.

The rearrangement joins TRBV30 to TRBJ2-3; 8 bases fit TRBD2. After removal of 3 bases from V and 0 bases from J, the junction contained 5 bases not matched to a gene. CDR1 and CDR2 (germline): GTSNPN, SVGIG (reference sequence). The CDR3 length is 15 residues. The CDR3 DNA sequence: TGTGCCTGGAGGCTACTAGCGGTTAGCACAGATACGCAGTATTTT. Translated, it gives CAWRLLAVSTDTQYF.

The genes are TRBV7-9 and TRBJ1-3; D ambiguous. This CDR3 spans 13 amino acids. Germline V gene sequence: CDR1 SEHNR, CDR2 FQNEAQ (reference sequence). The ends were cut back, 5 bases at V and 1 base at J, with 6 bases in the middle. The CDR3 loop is CASSPDSGNTIYF. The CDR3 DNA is TGTGCCAGCAGCCCGGATTCTGGAAACACCATATATTTT.

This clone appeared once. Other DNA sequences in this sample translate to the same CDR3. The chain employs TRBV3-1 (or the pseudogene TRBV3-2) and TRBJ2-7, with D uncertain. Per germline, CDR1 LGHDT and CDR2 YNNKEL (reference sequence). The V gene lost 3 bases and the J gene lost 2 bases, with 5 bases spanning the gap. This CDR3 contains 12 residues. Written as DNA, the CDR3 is TGTGCCAGCAGCCACAGAGCCTACGAGCAGTACTTC. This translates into CASSHRAYEQYF.

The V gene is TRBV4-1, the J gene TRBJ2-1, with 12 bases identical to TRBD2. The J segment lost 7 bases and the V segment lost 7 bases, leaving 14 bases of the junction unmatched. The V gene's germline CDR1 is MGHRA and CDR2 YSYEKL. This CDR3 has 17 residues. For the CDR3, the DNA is TGCGCCAGCACCCCCGGGGGCCTAGCGGGAGGGTCGAATGAGCAGTTCTTC. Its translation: CASTPGGLAGGSNEQFF.

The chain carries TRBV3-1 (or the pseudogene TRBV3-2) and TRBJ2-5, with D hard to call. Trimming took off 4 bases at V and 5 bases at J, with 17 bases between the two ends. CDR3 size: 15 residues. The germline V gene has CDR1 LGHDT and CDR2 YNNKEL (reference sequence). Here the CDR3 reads CASSLRVARRETQYF. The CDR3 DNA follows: TGTGCCAGCAGCCTCCGGGTGGCGCGTCGGGAGACCCAGTACTTC.

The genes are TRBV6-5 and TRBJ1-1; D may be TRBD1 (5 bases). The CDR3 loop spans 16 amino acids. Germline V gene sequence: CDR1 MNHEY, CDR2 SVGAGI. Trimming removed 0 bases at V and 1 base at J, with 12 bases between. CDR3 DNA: TGTGCCAGCAGTTACTCGAGGGGTCTAACGAACACTGAAGCTTTCTTT. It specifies CASSYSRGLTNTEAFF.

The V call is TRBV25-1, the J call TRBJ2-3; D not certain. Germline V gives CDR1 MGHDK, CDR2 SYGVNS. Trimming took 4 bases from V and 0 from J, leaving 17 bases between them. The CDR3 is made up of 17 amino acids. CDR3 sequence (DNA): TGTGCCAGCAGTGGTGCTTTAGGGTCGACTAGCACAGATACGCAGTATTTT. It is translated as CASSGALGSTSTDTQYF.

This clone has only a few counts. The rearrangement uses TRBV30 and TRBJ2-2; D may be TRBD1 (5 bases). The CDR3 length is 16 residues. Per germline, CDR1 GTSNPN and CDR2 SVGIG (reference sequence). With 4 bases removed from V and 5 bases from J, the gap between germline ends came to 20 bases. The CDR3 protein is CAWTYKSLDKTGELFF. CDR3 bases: TGTGCCTGGACCTATAAATCCCTGGACAAGACCGGGGAGCTGTTTTTT. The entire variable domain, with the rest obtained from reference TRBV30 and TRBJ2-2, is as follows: SQTIHQWPATLVQPVGSPLSLECTVEGTSNPNLYWYRQAAGRGLQLLFYSVGIGQISSEVPQNLSASRPQDRQFILSSKKLLLSDSGFYLCAWTYKSLDKTGELFFGEGSRLTVL.

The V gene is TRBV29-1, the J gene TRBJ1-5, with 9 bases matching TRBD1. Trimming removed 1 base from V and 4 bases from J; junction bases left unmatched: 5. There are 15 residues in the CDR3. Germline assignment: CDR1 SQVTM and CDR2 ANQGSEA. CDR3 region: CSVEVGGTGNQPQHF. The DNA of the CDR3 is TGCAGCGTTGAAGTCGGGGGGACAGGGAATCAGCCCCAGCATTTT.

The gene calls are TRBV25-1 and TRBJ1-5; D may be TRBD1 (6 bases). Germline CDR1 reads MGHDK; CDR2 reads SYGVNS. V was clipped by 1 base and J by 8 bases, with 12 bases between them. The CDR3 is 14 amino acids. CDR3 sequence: CASSEFGQPKPQHF. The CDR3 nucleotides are TGTGCCAGCAGTGAATTTGGACAGCCGAAGCCCCAGCATTTT.

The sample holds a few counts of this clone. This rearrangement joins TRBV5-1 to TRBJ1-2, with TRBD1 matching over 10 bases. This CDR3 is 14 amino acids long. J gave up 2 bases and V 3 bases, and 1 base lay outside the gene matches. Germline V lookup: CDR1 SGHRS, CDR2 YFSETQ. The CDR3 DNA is TGCGCCAGCAGCTGGGGACAGGGGAACTATGGCTACACCTTC. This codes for CASSWGQGNYGYTF. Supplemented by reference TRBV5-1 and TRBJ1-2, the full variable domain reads KAGVTQTPRYLIKTRGQQVTLSCSPISGHRSVSWYQQTPGQGLQFLFEYFSETQRNKGNFPGRFSGRQFSNSRSEMNVSTLELGDSALYLCASSWGQGNYGYTFGSGTRLTVV.

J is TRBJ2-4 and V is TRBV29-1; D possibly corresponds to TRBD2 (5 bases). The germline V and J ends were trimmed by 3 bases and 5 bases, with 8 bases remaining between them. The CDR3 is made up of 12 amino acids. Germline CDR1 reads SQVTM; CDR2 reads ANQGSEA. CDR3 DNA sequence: TGCAGCGTTGATTTCGGGGAAAACATTCAGTACTTC. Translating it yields CSVDFGENIQYF.

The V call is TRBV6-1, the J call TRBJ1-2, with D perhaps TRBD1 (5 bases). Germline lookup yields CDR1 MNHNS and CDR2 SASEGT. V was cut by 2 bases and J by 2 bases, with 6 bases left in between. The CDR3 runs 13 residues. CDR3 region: CASSESGNYGYTF. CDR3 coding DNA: TGTGCCAGCAGTGAATCAGGGAACTATGGCTACACCTTC.

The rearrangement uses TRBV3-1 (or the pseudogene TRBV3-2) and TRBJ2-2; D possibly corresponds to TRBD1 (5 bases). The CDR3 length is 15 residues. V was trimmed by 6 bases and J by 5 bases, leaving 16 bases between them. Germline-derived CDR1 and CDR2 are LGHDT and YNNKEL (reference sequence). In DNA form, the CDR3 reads TGTGCCAGCAGGGGCACGCGACAGTTAACCGGGGAGCTGTTTTTT. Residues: CASRGTRQLTGELFF.

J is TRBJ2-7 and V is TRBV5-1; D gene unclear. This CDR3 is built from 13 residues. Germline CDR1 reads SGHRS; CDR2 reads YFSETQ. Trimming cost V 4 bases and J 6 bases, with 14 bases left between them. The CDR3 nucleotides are TGCGCCAGCAGCCGGCTAGACGTGGGCGAGCAGTACTTC. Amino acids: CASSRLDVGEQYF.

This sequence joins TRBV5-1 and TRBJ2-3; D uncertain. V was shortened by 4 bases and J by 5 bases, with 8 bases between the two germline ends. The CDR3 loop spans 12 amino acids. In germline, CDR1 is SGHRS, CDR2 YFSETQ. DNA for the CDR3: TGCGCCAGCAGCCGGACCCAAGATACGCAGTATTTT. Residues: CASSRTQDTQYF.

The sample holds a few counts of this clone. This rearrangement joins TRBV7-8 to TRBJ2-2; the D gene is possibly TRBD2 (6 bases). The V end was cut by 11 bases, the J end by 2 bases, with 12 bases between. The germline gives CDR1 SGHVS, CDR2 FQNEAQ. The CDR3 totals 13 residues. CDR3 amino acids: CAAGRLNTGELFF. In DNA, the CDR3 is TGTGCCGCGGGGCGTCTTAACACCGGGGAGCTGTTTTTT. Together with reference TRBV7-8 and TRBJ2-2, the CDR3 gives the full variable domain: GAGVSQSPRYKVAKRGQDVALRCDPISGHVSLFWYQQALGQGPEFLTYFQNEAQLDKSGLPSDRFFAERPEGSVSTLKIQRTQQEDSAVYLCAAGRLNTGELFFGEGSRLTVL.

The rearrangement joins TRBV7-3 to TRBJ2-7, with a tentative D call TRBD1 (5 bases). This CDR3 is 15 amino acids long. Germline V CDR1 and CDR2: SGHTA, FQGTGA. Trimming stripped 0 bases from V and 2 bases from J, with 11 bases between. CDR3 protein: CASSLTLDRTYEQYF. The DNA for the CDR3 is TGTGCCAGCAGCTTAACACTCGACAGAACCTACGAGCAGTACTTC.

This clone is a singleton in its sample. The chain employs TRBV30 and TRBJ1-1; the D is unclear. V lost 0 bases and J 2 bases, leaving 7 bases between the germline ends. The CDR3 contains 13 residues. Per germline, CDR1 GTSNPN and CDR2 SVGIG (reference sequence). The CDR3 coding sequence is TGTGCCTGGAGTGTGCAGGTAAACACTGAAGCTTTCTTT. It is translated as CAWSVQVNTEAFF.

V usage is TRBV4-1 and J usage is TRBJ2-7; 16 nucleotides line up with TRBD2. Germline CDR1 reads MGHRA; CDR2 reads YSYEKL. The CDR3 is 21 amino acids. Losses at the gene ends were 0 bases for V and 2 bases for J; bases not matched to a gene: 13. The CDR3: CASSQDRVIPGLAGGTYEQYF. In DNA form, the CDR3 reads TGCGCCAGCAGCCAAGATAGAGTAATCCCGGGACTAGCGGGAGGGACCTACGAGCAGTACTTC.

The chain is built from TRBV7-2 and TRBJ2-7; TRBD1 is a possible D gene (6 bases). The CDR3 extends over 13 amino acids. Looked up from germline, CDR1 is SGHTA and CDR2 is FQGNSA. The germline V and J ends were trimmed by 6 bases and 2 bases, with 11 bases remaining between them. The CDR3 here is CASRVTGAYEQYF. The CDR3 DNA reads TGTGCCAGCAGGGTGACAGGAGCCTACGAGCAGTACTTC. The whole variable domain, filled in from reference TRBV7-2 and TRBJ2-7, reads GAGVSQSPSNKVTEKGKDVELRCDPISGHTALYWYRQSLGQGLEFLIYFQGNSAPDKSGLPSDRFSAERTGGSVSTLTIQRTQQEDSAVYLCASRVTGAYEQYFGPGTRLTVT.

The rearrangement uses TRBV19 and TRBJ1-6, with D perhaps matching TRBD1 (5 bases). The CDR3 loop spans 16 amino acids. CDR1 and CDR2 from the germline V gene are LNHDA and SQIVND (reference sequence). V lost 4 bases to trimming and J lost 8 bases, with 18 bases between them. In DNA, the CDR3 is TGTGCCAGTAGTAAGTACTTTCAGGGAACTGATTCACCCCTCCACTTT. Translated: CASSKYFQGTDSPLHF. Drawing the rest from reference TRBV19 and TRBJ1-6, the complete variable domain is DGGITQSPKYLFRKEGQNVTLSCEQNLNHDAMYWYRQDPGQGLRLIYYSQIVNDFQKGDIAEGYSVSREKKESFPLTVTSAQKNPTAFYLCASSKYFQGTDSPLHFGNGTRLTVT.

The DNA of the CDR3 is TGCGCCAGCAGCCAAGGGACAGGCAATCAGCCCCAGCATTTT. This encodes CASSQGTGNQPQHF. The V and J genes are TRBV4-3 and TRBJ1-5; TRBD1 is a possible D gene (6 bases). The CDR3 length is 14 residues. The V end was cut by 1 base, the J end by 2 bases, with 6 bases between. Germline CDR1 and CDR2: LGHNA and YSLEER.

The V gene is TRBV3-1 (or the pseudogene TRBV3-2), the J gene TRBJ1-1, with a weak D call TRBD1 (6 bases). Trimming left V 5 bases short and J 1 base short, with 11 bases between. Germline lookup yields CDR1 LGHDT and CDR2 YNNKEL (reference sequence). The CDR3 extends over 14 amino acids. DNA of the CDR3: TGTGCCAGCAGCAGCAGACAGGAGAACACTGAAGCTTTCTTT. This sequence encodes CASSSRQENTEAFF.

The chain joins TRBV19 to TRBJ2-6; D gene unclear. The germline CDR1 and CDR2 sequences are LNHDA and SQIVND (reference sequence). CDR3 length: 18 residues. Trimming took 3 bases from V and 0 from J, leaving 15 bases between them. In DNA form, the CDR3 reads TGTGCCAGTAGTATTGATGCACCCTTGGGCTCTGGGGCCAACGTCCTGACTTTC. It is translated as CASSIDAPLGSGANVLTF.

The DNA of the CDR3 is TGTGCCAGCAGTTTATTGGGACAGGACTACAATGAGCAGTTCTTC. As protein: CASSLLGQDYNEQFF. The chain joins TRBV27 to TRBJ2-1; 8 bases match TRBD1. The CDR3 loop spans 15 amino acids. The germline V gene encodes CDR1 MNHEY and CDR2 SMNVEV (reference sequence). V lost 1 base, J lost 3 bases, and 2 bases stayed unmatched.

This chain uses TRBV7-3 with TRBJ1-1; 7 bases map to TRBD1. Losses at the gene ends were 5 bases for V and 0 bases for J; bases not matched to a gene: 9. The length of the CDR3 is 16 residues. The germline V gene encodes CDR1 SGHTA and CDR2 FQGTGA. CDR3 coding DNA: TGTGCCAGCAGCCCCGCAGGGGGAGATATGAACACTGAAGCTTTCTTT. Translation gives CASSPAGGDMNTEAFF.